Listed below are T cell receptor beta chains from one sample, sequenced in a study of T cells after posttransplantation cyclophosphamide. Profiled with immunoSEQ multiplex PCR; TCRdb holds only in-frame clones, not every one. The data show tens of thousands of clones, 92% seen once. Sequencing was performed on PBMCs. The origin of the receptors is a woman aged 50 to 60 in good health and a related stem cell transplant donor. Each CDR3 is given with its conserved first and last residue. D genes are given only for firm matches. Not all rows give a size; the values are once, few, many and, for expanded clones, a class.

j_call | v_call | d_call | clone_size | cdr3_nt | cdr3_aa
TRBJ2-5 | TRBV15 | TRBD1 | NA | TGTGCCACCAGCCAGGGACAGAACGAAGAGACCCAGTACTTC | CATSQGQNEETQYF
TRBJ2-7 | TRBV2 | TRBD1 | NA | TGTGCCGGGTTGACAGGGACCTACGAGCAGTACTTC | CAGLTGTYEQYF
TRBJ2-1 | TRBV7-2 | TRBD2 | once | TGTGCCAGCAGCTTAGCGGACGGGGGGGCCTACAATGAGCAGTTCTTC | CASSLADGGAYNEQFF
TRBJ1-5 | TRBV5-1 | NA | once | TGCGCCAGCAGCCCGAGAGAGGGGGGGCCCACAGGCAATCAGCCCCAGCATTTT | CASSPREGGPTGNQPQHF
TRBJ2-3 | TRBV2 | NA | once | TGTGCCAGCGCCTCGACAGTAGATACGCAGTATTTT | CASASTVDTQYF
TRBJ1-2 | TRBV2 | NA | NA | TGTGCCAGCAGTGCCGACAGCACCATATATGGCTACACCTTC | CASSADSTIYGYTF
TRBJ2-7 | TRBV30 | TRBD2 | NA | TGTGCCTGGAGTGTCGGGCTAGCGGGAGCTAGGGAGCAGTACTTC | CAWSVGLAGAREQYF
TRBJ1-1 | TRBV18 | TRBD1 | NA | TGTGCCAGCTCACCTCGACAGGGGGTGGTAAGCACTGAAGCTTTCTTT | CASSPRQGVVSTEAFF
TRBJ1-5 | TRBV21-1 | NA | NA | TGTGCCAGCAGCAAACGCGGCGCCAATCAGCCCCAGCATTTT | CASSKRGANQPQHF
TRBJ2-7 | TRBV14 | TRBD2 | NA | TGTGCCAGCAGCCAAGGCTTGACTAGCCTTAATAACGAGCAGTACTTC | CASSQGLTSLNNEQYF
TRBJ1-3 | TRBV6-5 | NA | NA | TGTGCCAGCAGAGTGACAGTGAGCTCTGGAAACACCATATATTTT | CASRVTVSSGNTIYF
TRBJ2-1 | TRBV11-3 | TRBD2 | NA | TGTGCCAGCAGCTTAGCGGGGGGGCCCGGCAATGAGCAGTTCTTC | CASSLAGGPGNEQFF
TRBJ1-2 | TRBV7-9 | NA | once | TGTGCCAGCAGCCCAAAATCGGGTCCCGTAAACTATGGCTACACCTTC | CASSPKSGPVNYGYTF
TRBJ1-4 | TRBV5-1 | NA | NA | TGCGCCAGCAGCTTGCAGGGTTCTAATGAAAAACTGTTTTTT | CASSLQGSNEKLFF
TRBJ2-1 | TRBV7-3 | NA | NA | TGTGCCAGCAGCTTGCACAGCTCCTACAATGAGCAGTTCTTC | CASSLHSSYNEQFF
TRBJ1-2 | TRBV7-9 | TRBD1 | NA | TGTGCCAGCAGCCGGACAGGAACGGGCTACACCTTC | CASSRTGTGYTF
TRBJ2-6 | TRBV15 | NA | NA | TGTGCCACCAGCAGAGGCGGCGAACGAGGGGCCAACGTCCTGACTTTC | CATSRGGERGANVLTF
TRBJ2-1 | TRBV6-1 | NA | NA | TGTGCCAGCAGACCAGCGGAAACCTACAATGAGCAGTTCTTC | CASRPAETYNEQFF
TRBJ1-3 | TRBV28 | NA | few | TGTGCCAGCAGGGGCAGGAGGTCTGGAAACACCATATATTTT | CASRGRRSGNTIYF
TRBJ1-1 | TRBV5-1 | NA | NA | TGCGCCAGCACCATCGGAGTGGAGAACACTGAAGCTTTCTTT | CASTIGVENTEAFF
TRBJ1-6 | TRBV18 | TRBD1 | NA | TGTGCCAGCTCACCACTCGGACAGGGCTATAATTCACCCCTCCACTTT | CASSPLGQGYNSPLHF
TRBJ1-5 | TRBV28 | NA | NA | TGTGCCAGCAGACCCCCCAGGGCGGGAAATCAGCCCCAGCATTTT | CASRPPRAGNQPQHF
TRBJ1-2 | TRBV5-1 | NA | NA | TGCGCCAGCAGCTTGGAGGCGGGAATGGTGGGTGGCTACACCTTC | CASSLEAGMVGGYTF
TRBJ1-2 | TRBV5-6 | NA | NA | TGTGCCAGCAGCTCAGTCCCCTTCTTC | CASSSVPFF
TRBJ2-7 | TRBV6-1 | TRBD2 | NA | TGTGCCAGCAGCCTAGCGGGGGCTTACGAGCAGTACTTC | CASSLAGAYEQYF
TRBJ1-3 | TRBV28 | NA | NA | TGTGCCAGCAGTCCCCTCACGGGGTCGGGAAACACCATATATTTT | CASSPLTGSGNTIYF
TRBJ1-2 | TRBV19 | NA | NA | TGTGCCAGTATTGCCTACGGGGGATCCTGGGGTGGCTACACCTTC | CASIAYGGSWGGYTF
TRBJ1-2 | TRBV6-5 | NA | NA | TGTGCCAGCAGTGAGACAGGTTATTATGGCTACACCTTC | CASSETGYYGYTF
TRBJ2-7 | TRBV27 | TRBD2 | NA | TGTGCCAGCAGTACCCCCGGGGGGGAATTTTTTCCCTACGAGCAGTACTTC | CASSTPGGEFFPYEQYF
TRBJ1-2 | TRBV13 | TRBD1 | NA | TGTGCCAGCAGCCTTGGGACAGGGCGCCGATATGGCTACACCTTC | CASSLGTGRRYGYTF
TRBJ2-7 | TRBV6-6 | NA | NA | TGTGCCAGCAGTCAGACCACCGACCGGGAGTACGAGCAGTACTTC | CASSQTTDREYEQYF
TRBJ2-1 | TRBV7-9 | NA | NA | TGTGCCAGCAGCTTAGCGGGGAGTTACAATGAGCAGTTCTTC | CASSLAGSYNEQFF
TRBJ2-1 | TRBV6-5 | NA | once | TGTGCCACCGAGTATGGTTATAATGAGCAGTTCTTC | CATEYGYNEQFF
TRBJ2-3 | TRBV7-2 | TRBD2 | NA | TGTGCCAGCAGCTTAGCGGGGCTAGCGGGAGGAGATACGCAGTATTTT | CASSLAGLAGGDTQYF
TRBJ2-7 | TRBV25-1 | TRBD1 | NA | TGTGCCAGCAGTGAATATTCGGGGCAGGGGGAGAACGAGCAGTACTTC | CASSEYSGQGENEQYF
TRBJ1-3 | TRBV19 | NA | NA | TGTGCCAGTAGTATCCTGTGGGCCTCTGGAAACACCATATATTTT | CASSILWASGNTIYF
TRBJ1-1 | TRBV19 | TRBD1 | NA | TGTGCCAGTAGAACCCCAGGGGGCACTGAAGCTTTCTTT | CASRTPGGTEAFF
TRBJ1-1 | TRBV9 | NA | NA | TGTGCCAGCAGCGTGACGGGGGGCACTGAAGCTTTCTTT | CASSVTGGTEAFF
TRBJ1-1 | TRBV19 | TRBD1 | NA | TGTGCCAGTAGTATAGAGTGGACAGGGGGTTTCACTGAAGCTTTCTTT | CASSIEWTGGFTEAFF
TRBJ2-1 | TRBV27 | TRBD2 | NA | TGTGCCAGCAGTCCGGAGACTAGCGGGGGTTACAATGAGCAGTTCTTC | CASSPETSGGYNEQFF
TRBJ1-1 | TRBV25-1 | NA | NA | TGTGCCAGCAGTGAATCTTTTAACACTGAAGCTTTCTTT | CASSESFNTEAFF
TRBJ2-3 | TRBV5-1 | TRBD2 | NA | TGCGCCAGCAGATTTGGCGGGGGGCCCGCAGATACGCAGTATTTT | CASRFGGGPADTQYF
TRBJ2-5 | TRBV11-2 | NA | NA | TGTGCCAGTGGAGGAGGCGGGACCCAGTACTTC | CASGGGGTQYF
TRBJ2-2 | TRBV7-8 | NA | NA | TGTGCCAGCAGCTTAGACAAATCCACCGGGGAGCTGTTTTTT | CASSLDKSTGELFF
TRBJ1-3 | TRBV6-1 | NA | few | TGTGCCAGCAGTGAGGTCCGAGACAGCTCTGGAAACACCATATATTTT | CASSEVRDSSGNTIYF
TRBJ1-6 | TRBV6-1 | NA | NA | TGTGCCAGCAGTGAGGCCGGGAATTCACCCCTCCACTTT | CASSEAGNSPLHF
TRBJ1-5 | TRBV6-5 | TRBD1 | once | TGTGCCAGCAGTTACTCGATGGCAGGGGGTCAGCCCCAGCATTTT | CASSYSMAGGQPQHF
TRBJ1-5 | TRBV11-3 | NA | NA | TGTGCCAGCAGCTTCGGGGGACTCTACCCCCCCCAGCCCCAGCATTTT | CASSFGGLYPPQPQHF
TRBJ1-2 | TRBV10-2 | TRBD1 | once | TGCGCCAGCAGTGAGTCGACTCTAGGGGGCCATGGCTACACCTTC | CASSESTLGGHGYTF
TRBJ2-7 | TRBV6-1 | TRBD2 | NA | TGTGCCTCAAAGCGGGAGTTAGCCTACGAGCAGTACTTC | CASKRELAYEQYF
TRBJ2-7 | TRBV27 | TRBD2 | NA | TGTGCCAGCCGCGGGACTAGCGGGAGTATCTACGAGCAGTACTTC | CASRGTSGSIYEQYF